The 25 T cell receptor beta chains below all came from one sample that was sequenced in a study of regulatory T cells in long-lasting Graves disease. The time point here: newly diagnosed GD, antithyroid drugs for less than 3 months. With RNA extracted from PBMCs as input, the TCR library was made. Building of the TCR beta libraries involved iRepertoire HTBI primers and Arm-PCR of CDR3 regions. Using its own MiXCR run on the multiplex PCR reads, TCRdb lists one record per CDR3 protein. The sample records hundreds of thousands of distinct CDR3 sequences, 16% being singletons. Another study also made use of these data, one on T cells in Graves' hyperthyroidism and ophthalmopathy.

The specimen comprised peripheral blood mononuclear cells (PBMCs), sampled at new diagnosis, from a patient treated with antithyroid drugs. These receptors originate from a man aged 40-49 years with Graves disease.

This clonotype was seen repeatedly, ten times or more. The chain combines TRBV5-1 with TRBJ2-5, with 11 nucleotides matching TRBD1. The V and J ends lost 4 bases and 2 bases, in that order; junction bases with no gene match: 4. The CDR3 contains 15 residues. Germline lookup yields CDR1 SGHRS and CDR2 YFSETQ. DNA of the CDR3: TGCGCCAGCAGCACGGGACAGGGGGTTCAAGAGACCCAGTACTTC. Translated, it gives CASSTGQGVQETQYF. The full variable domain, its missing parts supplied by reference TRBV5-1 and TRBJ2-5, is KAGVTQTPRYLIKTRGQQVTLSCSPISGHRSVSWYQQTPGQGLQFLFEYFSETQRNKGNFPGRFSGRQFSNSRSEMNVSTLELGDSALYLCASSTGQGVQETQYFGPGTRLLVL.

There are a few counts of this clonotype. The chain combines TRBV27 with TRBJ1-6, with unresolved D. From germline, CDR1 is MNHEY and CDR2 SMNVEV (reference sequence). The V and J ends lost 5 bases and 9 bases respectively, with 11 bases between them. The length of the CDR3 is 13 residues. CDR3: CASSAEMSSPLHF. CDR3 nucleotides: TGTGCCAGCAGTGCGGAAATGAGTTCACCCCTCCACTTT.

This clonotype was observed at least ten times. V and J are TRBV11-2 and TRBJ2-5; D not resolved. CDR1 is SGHAT and CDR2 is FQNNGV in the germline V gene. The V gene lost 3 bases and the J gene lost 4 bases, with 15 bases spanning the gap. CDR3 length equals 15 residues. This CDR3 reads CASSFMPAFAETQYF. The CDR3 DNA reads TGTGCCAGCAGCTTTATGCCGGCATTTGCAGAGACCCAGTACTTC.

This clonotype has only one observation. The V call is TRBV9, the J call TRBJ2-1, with a possible D match to TRBD2 (5 bases). The V end was cut by 2 bases, the J end by 3 bases, with 12 bases between. The CDR3 runs to 15 residues. From germline, CDR1 is SGDLS and CDR2 YYNGEE. The CDR3 DNA reads as TGTGCCAGCAGCGTGAGCGGTCTAGGCTACAATGAGCAGTTCTTC. This encodes CASSVSGLGYNEQFF. Using reference TRBV9 and TRBJ2-1 for the parts outside the CDR3, the full variable domain is DSGVTQTPKHLITATGQRVTLRCSPRSGDLSVYWYQQSLDQGLQFLIQYYNGEERAKGNILERFSAQQFPDLHSELNLSSLELGDSALYFCASSVSGLGYNEQFFGPGTRLTVL.

This clonotype was counted many times. CDR3 sequence reads: CASSSRGGNQPQHF. Here the CDR3 DNA reads TGTGCCAGCAGCTCGCGGGGTGGCAATCAGCCCCAGCATTTT. This chain uses TRBV27 with TRBJ1-5; no definite D call. The CDR3 loop spans 14 amino acids. In germline, CDR1 is MNHEY, CDR2 SMNVEV (reference sequence). Trimming cost V 6 bases and J 2 bases, with 11 bases left between them.

In its sample, this clonotype was seen a few times. The chain has TRBV6-1 and TRBJ1-1; D gene ambiguous. Germline V gene sequence: CDR1 MNHNS, CDR2 SASEGT. The CDR3 has 12 amino acids. The ends were cut back, 1 base at V and 5 bases at J, with 5 bases in the middle. The CDR3 DNA reads as TGTGCCAGCAGTGAAGGGGTTACTGAAGCTTTCTTT. Translation: CASSEGVTEAFF.

This clonotype occurred many times. V is TRBV3-1 and J is TRBJ1-2; possible D gene TRBD1, 6 bases. The germline CDR1 and CDR2 sequences are LGHDT and YNNKEL (reference sequence). This CDR3 has 16 residues. Between the trimmed V and J ends, which lost 6 bases and 0 bases, there was a span of 17 bases. The CDR3 nucleotides read TGTGCCAGCAGTTACCTGGGTGAGGGGGCTAACTATGGCTACACCTTC. It translates to CASSYLGEGANYGYTF. Drawing the rest from reference TRBV3-1 and TRBJ1-2, the complete variable domain is DTAVSQTPKYLVTQMGNDKSIKCEQNLGHDTMYWYKQDSKKFLKIMFSYNNKELIINETVPNRFSPKSPDKAHLNLHINSLELGDSAVYFCASSYLGEGANYGYTFGSGTRLTVV.

CDR3 region: CATSDPGQGVAGELFF. The CDR3 region has the DNA TGTGCCACCAGTGACCCGGGACAGGGGGTGGCCGGGGAGCTGTTTTTT. This chain connects TRBV24-1 to TRBJ2-2; the match to TRBD1 covers 11 bases. V shed 4 bases and J 6 bases; nucleotides not matched to a gene: 6. The CDR3 covers 16 residues. Germline V gene sequence: CDR1 KGHDR, CDR2 SFDVKD.

This clonotype was seen ten or more times. This rearrangement joins TRBV20-1 to TRBJ2-7, with 8 bases matching TRBD2. V lost 5 bases, J lost 5 bases, and 11 bases stayed unmatched. Looked up from germline, CDR1 is DFQATT and CDR2 is SNEGSKA (reference sequence). The CDR3 is 14 residues long. Here the CDR3 reads CSAPLLAGPHEQYF. CDR3 nucleotides: TGCAGTGCTCCCCTCCTAGCGGGCCCTCACGAGCAGTACTTC.

This clonotype was picked up many times. At one boundary the junction diverges from the germline segment, which might be a read error. The chain joins TRBV28 to TRBJ1-5, with 12 bases identical to TRBD1. The CDR3 consists of 14 residues. CDR1 and CDR2 from the germline V gene are MDHEN and SYDVKM. The DNA of the CDR3 is TGTGCCGGCAGGGGACAGGGGGCCAATCAGCCCCAGCATTTT. Its translation is CAGRGQGANQPQHF.

V is TRBV5-1 and J is TRBJ2-3; D call uncertain. CDR3 size: 14 residues. V lost 6 bases, J lost 2 bases, and 13 bases lay in between. Germline V gives CDR1 SGHRS, CDR2 YFSETQ. CDR3: CASNLGRNTDTQYF. The CDR3 nucleotides read TGCGCCAGCAACTTAGGGCGAAACACAGATACGCAGTATTTT.

In its sample, this clonotype was seen many times. The chain joins TRBV2 to TRBJ2-3; D gene uncertain. V was clipped by 7 bases and J by 4 bases, with 12 bases between them. CDR3 length equals 13 residues. From germline, CDR1 is SNHLY and CDR2 FYNNEI. The CDR3 protein is CASTLVLADTQYF. Here the CDR3 DNA reads TGTGCCAGCACCCTGGTTTTAGCAGATACGCAGTATTTT.

This clonotype was recorded at least ten times. The rearrangement uses TRBV28 and TRBJ2-7; the D gene is possibly TRBD1 (6 bases). The germline CDR1 and CDR2 sequences are MDHEN and SYDVKM. V was clipped by 7 bases and J by 6 bases, with 19 bases between them. The CDR3 has 14 amino acids. For the CDR3, the DNA is TGTGCCAGCACGCTGACAGGTCGAGTTAGCGAGCAGTACTTC. Amino acids: CASTLTGRVSEQYF.

This clonotype was seen repeatedly, ten times or more. The chain has TRBV7-2 and TRBJ1-5; 8 nucleotides line up with TRBD1. With 5 bases clipped from V and 2 bases from J, the junction kept 8 bases outside the gene matches. Germline V gives CDR1 SGHTA, CDR2 FQGNSA. CDR3 length: 16 amino acids. The CDR3 DNA sequence: TGTGCCAGCAGCCGTCAGGGGGCGGGCGGCAATCAGCCCCAGCATTTT. This codes for CASSRQGAGGNQPQHF.

Worth noting for this clonotype: The conserved phenylalanine or tryptophan is not found at the CDR3 terminus, so this likely reflects a read error. The rearrangement links TRBV5-1 to TRBJ2-5; no clear D gene. Germline V gene sequence: CDR1 SGHRS, CDR2 YFSETQ. Trimming took 2 bases from V and 0 from J, leaving 8 bases between them. The CDR3 loop spans 14 amino acids. The CDR3 here is CASSFQGHQETQYL. CDR3 nucleotides: TGCGCCAGCAGCTTCCAAGGGCACCAAGAGACCCAGTACCTC.

This clonotype was recorded many times. The CDR3 loop is CASTHPDSVNYEAFF. The CDR3 region has the DNA TGTGCCAGCACTCACCCGGACAGCGTTAACTATGAAGCTTTCTTT. V usage is TRBV28 and J usage is TRBJ1-1, with TRBD1 as a possible D gene (6 bases). The V end was cut by 7 bases, the J end by 7 bases, with 22 bases between. The germline CDR1 and CDR2 sequences are MDHEN and SYDVKM. This CDR3 is 15 amino acids long.

Worth noting for this clonotype: A read error may be the cause here, since a much bigger clone is one base away. This chain connects TRBV7-8 to TRBJ2-7, with D perhaps being TRBD1 or TRBD2 (6 bases each). The CDR3 is 16 residues long. V lost 4 bases and J lost 7, with 23 bases in between. Germline assignment: CDR1 SGHVS and CDR2 FQNEAQ. Here the CDR3 DNA reads TGTGCCAGCAGCTCCGTCAAGGGACTGGGACACAATGAGCAGTACTTC. It yields the protein CASSSVKGLGHNEQYF. Based on the CDR3 plus reference TRBV7-8 and TRBJ2-7, the full variable domain is GAGVSQSPRYKVAKRGQDVALRCDPISGHVSLFWYQQALGQGPEFLTYFQNEAQLDKSGLPSDRFFAERPEGSVSTLKIQRTQQEDSAVYLCASSSVKGLGHNEQYFGPGTRLTVT.

Regarding this clonotype: An end of the junction does not agree with germline; a read error may underlie this. CDR3 nucleotide sequence: TGTGCCAGCAGTCCGGGGGGGGGGCTCATAGTCTACGAGCAGTACTTC. It specifies CASSPGGGLIVYEQYF. The chain is built from TRBV5-1 and TRBJ2-7; the match to TRBD2 covers 8 bases. The CDR3 is 16 residues long. The germline gives CDR1 SGHRS, CDR2 YFSETQ.

This clonotype has more than one count but fewer than ten. The genes are TRBV12-3 or TRBV12-4 and TRBJ2-3; the match to TRBD1 covers 11 bases. The CDR3 is 17 amino acids. V lost 2 bases and J lost 8; bases outside the gene matches: 12. The CDR3: CASSLNIGTGGRGTQYF. The CDR3 DNA reads TGTGCCAGCAGTTTAAATATCGGGACAGGGGGTCGTGGTACGCAGTATTTT.

At least ten counts were recorded for this clonotype. This chain connects TRBV7-2 to TRBJ2-1; D remains unclear. This CDR3 spans 12 amino acids. Trimming removed 3 bases from V and 10 bases from J, with 10 bases in between. From germline, CDR1 is SGHTA and CDR2 FQGNSA. CDR3 sequence: CASSFRAQEQFF. The CDR3 nucleotides are TGTGCCAGCAGCTTCCGGGCCCAAGAGCAGTTCTTC. Using reference TRBV7-2 and TRBJ2-1 for the parts outside the CDR3, the full variable domain is GAGVSQSPSNKVTEKGKDVELRCDPISGHTALYWYRQSLGQGLEFLIYFQGNSAPDKSGLPSDRFSAERTGGSVSTLTIQRTQQEDSAVYLCASSFRAQEQFFGPGTRLTVL.

This clonotype was detected once. The V call is TRBV20-1, the J call TRBJ2-3, with TRBD2 identical over 12 bases. Trimming cost V 3 bases and J 4 bases; bases outside gene matches: 5. Germline V gene data show CDR1 as DFQATT and CDR2 as SNEGSKA (reference sequence). The CDR3 consists of 15 residues. This CDR3 reads CSASVLAGGPDTQYF. CDR3 in DNA: TGCAGTGCTAGCGTTCTAGCGGGGGGGCCAGATACGCAGTATTTT.

The J gene is TRBJ2-6, the V gene TRBV6-5; D is unclear. Germline V gene sequence: CDR1 MNHEY, CDR2 SVGAGI. This CDR3 is 13 amino acids long. Trimming took off 4 bases at V and 3 bases at J, with 4 bases between the two ends. CDR3 sequence: CASSWGGANVLTF. The CDR3 DNA is TGTGCCAGCAGTTGGGGTGGGGCCAACGTCCTGACTTTC.

This clonotype was observed at least ten times. The rearrangement joins TRBV7-2 to TRBJ2-7; no clear D. Germline V lookup: CDR1 SGHTA, CDR2 FQGNSA. V gave up 1 base and J gave up 7 bases, with 11 bases separating them. This CDR3 is 13 amino acids long. The CDR3 nucleotides are TGTGCCAGCAGCTTAGAATCGACGGATGAGCAGTACTTC. As protein: CASSLESTDEQYF.

V is TRBV28 and J is TRBJ1-1; the D is unclear. The germline V gene has CDR1 MDHEN and CDR2 SYDVKM. Trimming pared 6 bases from V and 6 bases from J, leaving 11 bases between. The CDR3 loop spans 12 amino acids. In nucleotides, the CDR3 is TGTGCCAGCAGCTTCGGTGGGGCTGAAGCTTTCTTT. Translating it yields CASSFGGAEAFF.

The gene calls are TRBV28 and TRBJ1-2; TRBD1 aligns across 7 bases. With V trimmed by 7 bases and J by 0 bases, 14 bases remained unmatched. This CDR3 has 17 residues. CDR1 and CDR2 from the germline V gene are MDHEN and SYDVKM. The CDR3 bases are TGTGCCAGCAAGGCCCCCCTGGGGACAGCCTCTAACTATGGCTACACCTTC. It encodes CASKAPLGTASNYGYTF.